Following are 13 T cell receptor beta chains from one sample sequenced in a study of T cell responses to AZD1222 COVID-19 vaccine. The assay was immunoSEQ multiplex PCR, and TCRdb's table has in-frame clones only and misses some. The table includes 98,000 or so clones, about nine tenths detected once. The sequencing here drew on peripheral blood, taken on day 0 of AZD1222 vaccination. The receptor source for this set is an adult in good health.

The sample holds one count of this clone. The chain uses TRBV19 and TRBJ2-1; 8 nucleotides align to TRBD1. The germline V gene has CDR1 LNHDA and CDR2 SQIVND (reference sequence). CDR3 length: 15 amino acids. The V and J ends lost 4 bases and 0 bases, in that order; junction bases with no gene match: 2. The CDR3 coding sequence is TGTGCCAGTAGTAGGGGACAGGTCTCCTACAATGAGCAGTTCTTC. Translated: CASSRGQVSYNEQFF. The full variable domain, rest sourced from reference TRBV19 and TRBJ2-1, is DGGITQSPKYLFRKEGQNVTLSCEQNLNHDAMYWYRQDPGQGLRLIYYSQIVNDFQKGDIAEGYSVSREKKESFPLTVTSAQKNPTAFYLCASSRGQVSYNEQFFGPGTRLTVL.

The chain joins TRBV30 to TRBJ1-2; possibly TRBD1 for D (6 bases). V was shortened by 2 bases and J by 8 bases, with 9 bases between the two germline ends. Germline assignment: CDR1 GTSNPN and CDR2 SVGIG (reference sequence). This CDR3 spans 11 amino acids. The CDR3 sequence is CAWSLGGGYTF. The CDR3, as DNA: TGTGCCTGGAGTTTAGGGGGAGGCTACACCTTC.

The rearrangement links TRBV4-2 to TRBJ1-1; D is undetermined. Trimming took off 5 bases at V and 5 bases at J, with 15 bases between the two ends. Germline CDR1 and CDR2: LGHNA and YNFKEQ. CDR3 length: 14 residues. The CDR3 loop reads CASSKRAPSTEAFF. DNA of the CDR3: TGTGCCAGCAGCAAAAGGGCCCCATCGACTGAAGCTTTCTTT.

V is TRBV6-4 and J is TRBJ2-1; maybe TRBD2 (6 bases). CDR3 length equals 15 residues. Germline assignment: CDR1 MRHNA and CDR2 SNTAGT. The germline V and J ends were trimmed by 6 bases and 10 bases, with 22 bases remaining between them. The CDR3 is CASSLGLEGSDEQFF. The DNA of the CDR3 is TGTGCCAGCAGCTTGGGACTGGAGGGCTCGGACGAGCAGTTCTTC.

CDR3 protein: CASSLEGQGDFGYTF. The DNA for the CDR3 is TGTGCCAGCAGCTTAGAAGGACAGGGTGATTTTGGCTACACCTTC. The chain has TRBV7-8 and TRBJ1-2, with 8 positions matching TRBD1. Trimming took 1 base from V and 7 from J; bases not matched to a gene: 8. CDR1 is SGHVS and CDR2 is FQNEAQ in the germline V gene. This CDR3 contains 15 residues. Filled out from reference TRBV7-8 and TRBJ1-2, the complete variable domain reads GAGVSQSPRYKVAKRGQDVALRCDPISGHVSLFWYQQALGQGPEFLTYFQNEAQLDKSGLPSDRFFAERPEGSVSTLKIQRTQQEDSAVYLCASSLEGQGDFGYTFGSGTRLTVV.

This clone is medium-sized. The chain uses TRBV6-5 and TRBJ1-1, with D uncertain. This CDR3 spans 15 amino acids. Deletions cut 0 bases from V and 3 bases from J, with 11 bases between. The germline V gene has CDR1 MNHEY and CDR2 SVGAGI. The CDR3 bases are TGTGCCAGCAGTTACTCAACGTTAATGGACACTGAAGCTTTCTTT. Translating gives CASSYSTLMDTEAFF.

The rearrangement joins TRBV27 to TRBJ1-1; D remains unclear. The germline gives CDR1 MNHEY, CDR2 SMNVEV (reference sequence). V dropped 5 bases and J dropped 1 base, with 8 bases sitting between them. The length of the CDR3 is 13 residues. The CDR3 sequence: CASSMTKNTEAFF. Written as DNA, the CDR3 is TGTGCCAGCAGTATGACCAAGAACACTGAAGCTTTCTTT.

The rearrangement joins TRBV5-4 to TRBJ2-7; D is possibly TRBD1 (5 bases). Trimming took 0 bases from V and 4 from J, leaving 11 bases between them. This CDR3 is 14 amino acids long. In germline, CDR1 is SGHNT, CDR2 YYREEE (reference sequence). The CDR3 sequence is CASSLGWGAYEQYF. The CDR3 DNA follows: TGTGCCAGCAGCTTGGGTTGGGGCGCATACGAGCAGTACTTC.

The chain has TRBV6-5 and TRBJ1-2, with D unresolved. V gave up 0 bases and J gave up 2 bases, with 7 bases separating them. This CDR3 contains 14 residues. Germline CDR1 reads MNHEY; CDR2 reads SVGAGI. CDR3 in DNA: TGTGCCAGCAGTTACTCGTTTGGGAACTATGGCTACACCTTC. Protein: CASSYSFGNYGYTF.

The chain is built from TRBV12-3 or TRBV12-4 and TRBJ2-3; the D is unclear. This CDR3 has 12 amino acids. Trimming removed 6 bases at V and 2 bases at J, with 6 bases between. CDR3 in DNA: TGTGCCAGCAGACGGACCACAGATACGCAGTATTTT. Encoded protein: CASRRTTDTQYF.

This clone has more than one count but fewer than ten. The rearrangement uses TRBV1 and TRBJ1-1; the DNA was not used to check the table's D call, TRBD1. TRBV1 corresponds to a pseudogene. The CDR3 is made up of 14 amino acids. CDR3 region: CTSSQAPGNTEAFF. In DNA form, the CDR3 reads TGCACCAGCAGCCAGGCCCCTGGGAACACTGAAGCTTTCTTT.

The sample holds a few counts of this clone. This chain links TRBV6-4 with TRBJ2-1; the D is unclear. The V end lost 2 bases, the J end lost 2 bases, and 7 bases lay between the germline ends. Germline lookup yields CDR1 MRHNA and CDR2 SNTAGT. The CDR3 has 14 amino acids. This chain's CDR3 is CASSDGDAYNEQFF. The CDR3 DNA sequence: TGTGCCAGCAGTGACGGGGATGCCTACAATGAGCAGTTCTTC.

The chain combines TRBV15 with TRBJ1-1, with D hard to call. The V end lost 0 bases, the J end lost 6 bases, and 14 bases lay between the germline ends. CDR1 is LNHNV and CDR2 is YYDKDF in the germline V gene (reference sequence). The CDR3 sequence is 15 residues long. The CDR3: CATSRDSGPGAEAFF. DNA for the CDR3: TGTGCCACCAGCAGAGATAGCGGGCCGGGAGCTGAAGCTTTCTTT.